The 8 T cell receptor beta chains reported below all come from one sample, sequenced in a study. TCRdb fed the 5' RACE reads into MiXCR, producing one record per CDR3 protein. The table includes about 9,100 distinct CDR3 sequences, roughly 60% detected once. Sequenced input: tumor-infiltrating memory CD4+ T cells sorted from the breast tumor. Specified subset: memory CD4+ T cells, CD4+CD45RO+CD25-. These receptors all stem from a female donor with breast cancer.

The CDR3 DNA reads TGTGCTACCCGGGAAGCTACGAACACTGAAGCTTTCTTT. Its translation is CATREATNTEAFF. This chain uses TRBV6-1 with TRBJ1-1; D gene ambiguous. Germline values: CDR1 MNHNS, CDR2 SASEGT. CDR3 length: 13 residues.

V usage is TRBV6-5 and J usage is TRBJ1-2; D is ambiguous. Germline CDR1 is MNHEY and CDR2 is SVGAGI. Trimming removed 8 bases at V and 4 bases at J, with 17 bases between. This CDR3 comprises 14 residues. The chain's CDR3 is CASSSPSQGYGYTF. CDR3 in DNA: TGTGCCAGCTCCTCACCGTCCCAAGGCTATGGCTACACCTTC.

The gene calls are TRBV28 and TRBJ2-5; 7 bases match TRBD2. This CDR3 contains 16 residues. V dropped 3 bases and J dropped 5; count of bases not matched to a gene: 12. Germline CDR1 MDHEN, CDR2 SYDVKM. CDR3 sequence (DNA): TGTGCCAGCAGTTTGGGGGACTACCAACGAAAGGAGACCCAGTACTTC. This codes for CASSLGDYQRKETQYF.

V is TRBV12-3 or TRBV12-4 and J is TRBJ1-1, with D hard to call. The CDR3 covers 13 residues. V was clipped by 3 bases and J by 5 bases, with 10 bases between them. The CDR3 DNA sequence: TGTGCCAGCAGTTTGTGGGCGGGAACTGAAGCTTTCTTT. Translation: CASSLWAGTEAFF.

The chain carries TRBV27 and TRBJ1-5; tentative D call: TRBD1 (5 bases). Trimming shortened V by 5 bases and J by 7 bases, and 21 bases separated the two germline ends. The germline CDR1 and CDR2 sequences are MNHEY and SMNVEV (reference sequence). The CDR3 is 16 amino acids. CDR3 sequence reads: CASSPSPRGASQPQHF. DNA of the CDR3: TGTGCCAGCAGTCCATCCCCTCGAGGGGCTTCACAGCCCCAGCATTTT.

The V and J genes are TRBV20-1 and TRBJ1-2, with D unresolved. CDR3 length: 15 residues. Trimming removed 0 bases at V and 2 bases at J, with 13 bases between. Germline CDR1 and CDR2: DFQATT and SNEGSKA (reference sequence). Here the CDR3 reads CSARDYGSGNYGYTF. The DNA for the CDR3 is TGCAGTGCTAGAGATTATGGATCCGGGAACTATGGCTACACCTTC.

V gene TRBV14 combines with J gene TRBJ2-1; 8 nucleotides line up with TRBD2. V shed 0 bases and J 6 bases; nucleotides not matched to a gene: 10. This CDR3 contains 17 residues. Germline assignment: CDR1 SGHDN and CDR2 FVKESK. Here the CDR3 DNA reads TGTGCCAGCAGCCAAGAACTTACGGGGGGGTCGGTCAATGAGCAGTTCTTC. As protein: CASSQELTGGSVNEQFF.

The V gene is TRBV12-3 or TRBV12-4, the J gene TRBJ2-7; D is uncertain. The CDR3 has 14 residues. The V end was cut by 3 bases, the J end by 2 bases, with 11 bases between. The CDR3 protein is CASSFYDTTYEQYF. The DNA of the CDR3 is TGTGCCAGCAGTTTTTATGATACTACCTACGAGCAGTACTTC.